The 4 T cell receptor beta chains below come from one sample, sequenced in a study of T-cell memory formation after mild COVID-19. TCRdb re-called the 5' RACE reads with MiXCR, one entry per CDR3 protein. The table includes about 470,000 distinct CDR3 sequences, 20% to 25% detected once. The specimen sequenced was PBMCs or a T cell subset sorted from them (not recorded which). These receptors were collected from an adult woman who had mild COVID-19 (a few samples of this study predate the infection). Cell type and time point are not known.

V usage is TRBV11-3 and J usage is TRBJ2-3, with TRBD2 matching over 8 bases. The CDR3 covers 16 residues. CDR1 is SGHNT and CDR2 is YENEEA in the germline V gene. J was trimmed by 4 bases and V by 4 bases; bases with no gene match: 10. Written as DNA, the CDR3 is TGTGCCAGCAGCTCGAGACTAGCGAGCGGGGCAGATACGCAGTATTTT. This codes for CASSSRLASGADTQYF.

In this sample, this clonotype turned up a few times. The chain couples TRBV4-1 to TRBJ2-1; D gene ambiguous. This CDR3 is built from 16 residues. CDR1 MGHRA and CDR2 YSYEKL come from the germline V gene. Between the trimmed V and J ends, which lost 0 bases and 7 bases, there was a span of 16 bases. CDR3 loop: CASSQDRPTGWNEQFF. CDR3 coding DNA: TGCGCCAGCAGCCAAGATCGACCCACGGGTTGGAATGAGCAGTTCTTC.

The chain uses TRBV7-9 and TRBJ2-5, with D possibly being TRBD2 (6 bases). Trimming removed 1 base at V and 2 bases at J, with 14 bases between. This CDR3 comprises 16 residues. Germline CDR1 and CDR2: SEHNR and FQNEAQ (reference sequence). The chain's CDR3 is CASSLVLTGEQETQYF. For the CDR3, the DNA is TGTGCCAGCAGCTTAGTCTTGACGGGAGAGCAAGAGACCCAGTACTTC.

The table lists this clonotype with a few counts. V usage is TRBV12-3 or TRBV12-4 and J usage is TRBJ2-1, with 10 positions matching TRBD2. This CDR3 region has 14 residues. Trimming cost V 7 bases and J 2 bases; bases outside gene matches: 2. DNA for the CDR3: TGTGCCAGCATGAGCGGGGGGGCCTACAATGAGCAGTTCTTC. It encodes CASMSGGAYNEQFF.